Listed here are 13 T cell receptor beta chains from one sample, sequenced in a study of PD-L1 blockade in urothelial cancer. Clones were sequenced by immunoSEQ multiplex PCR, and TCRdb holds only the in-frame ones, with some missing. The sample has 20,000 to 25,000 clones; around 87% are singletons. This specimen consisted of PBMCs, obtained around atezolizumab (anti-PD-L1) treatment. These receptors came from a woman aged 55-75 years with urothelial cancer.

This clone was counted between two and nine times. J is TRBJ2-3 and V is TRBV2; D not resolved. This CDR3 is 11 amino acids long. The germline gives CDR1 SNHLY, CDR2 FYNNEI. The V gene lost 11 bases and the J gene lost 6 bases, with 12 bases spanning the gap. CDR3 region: CASTPGDTQYF. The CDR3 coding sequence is TGTGCCTCCACACCCGGGGATACGCAGTATTTT.

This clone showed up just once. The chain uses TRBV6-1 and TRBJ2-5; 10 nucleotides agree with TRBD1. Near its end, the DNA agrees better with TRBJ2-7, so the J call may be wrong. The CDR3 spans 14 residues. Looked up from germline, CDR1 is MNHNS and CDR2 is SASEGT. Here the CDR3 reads CASSEDRGSYEQYF. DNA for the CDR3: TGTGCCAGCAGTGAGGACAGGGGGTCCTACGAGCAGTACTTC.

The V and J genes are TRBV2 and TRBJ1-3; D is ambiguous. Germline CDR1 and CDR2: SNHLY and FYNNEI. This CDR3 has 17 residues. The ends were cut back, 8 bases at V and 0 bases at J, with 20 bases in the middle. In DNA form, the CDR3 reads TGTGCCAGCCGTGCACTGTTTCTGGTTAGCTCTGGAAACACCATATATTTT. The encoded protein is CASRALFLVSSGNTIYF.

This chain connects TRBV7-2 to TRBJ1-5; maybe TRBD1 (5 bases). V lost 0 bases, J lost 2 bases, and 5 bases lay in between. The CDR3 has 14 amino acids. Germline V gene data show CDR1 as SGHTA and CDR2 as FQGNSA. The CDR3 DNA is TGTGCCAGCAGCTTAGCCAGGGGCAATCAGCCCCAGCATTTT. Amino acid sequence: CASSLARGNQPQHF.

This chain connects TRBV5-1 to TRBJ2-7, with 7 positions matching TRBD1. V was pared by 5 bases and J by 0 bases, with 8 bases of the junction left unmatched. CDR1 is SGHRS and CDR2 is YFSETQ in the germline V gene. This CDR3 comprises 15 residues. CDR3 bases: TGCGCCAGCAGTTTAGGACAGGCCCTCTCCTACGAGCAGTACTTC. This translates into CASSLGQALSYEQYF. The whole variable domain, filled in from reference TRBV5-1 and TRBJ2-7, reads KAGVTQTPRYLIKTRGQQVTLSCSPISGHRSVSWYQQTPGQGLQFLFEYFSETQRNKGNFPGRFSGRQFSNSRSEMNVSTLELGDSALYLCASSLGQALSYEQYFGPGTRLTVT.

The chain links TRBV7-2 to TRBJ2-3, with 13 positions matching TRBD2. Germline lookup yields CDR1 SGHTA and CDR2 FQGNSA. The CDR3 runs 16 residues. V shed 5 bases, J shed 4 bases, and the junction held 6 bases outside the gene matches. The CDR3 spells CASSPGLAGRADTQYF. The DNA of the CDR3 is TGTGCCAGCAGCCCGGGACTAGCGGGACGGGCAGATACGCAGTATTTT. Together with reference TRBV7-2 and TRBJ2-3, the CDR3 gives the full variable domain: GAGVSQSPSNKVTEKGKDVELRCDPISGHTALYWYRQSLGQGLEFLIYFQGNSAPDKSGLPSDRFSAERTGGSVSTLTIQRTQQEDSAVYLCASSPGLAGRADTQYFGPGTRLTVL.

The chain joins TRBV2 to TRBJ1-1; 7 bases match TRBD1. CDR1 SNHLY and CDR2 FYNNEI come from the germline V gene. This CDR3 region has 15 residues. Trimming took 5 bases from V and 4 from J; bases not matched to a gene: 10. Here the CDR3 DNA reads TGTGCCAGCAGTTACCGGACAGGATCGGGCACTGAAGCTTTCTTT. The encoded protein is CASSYRTGSGTEAFF.

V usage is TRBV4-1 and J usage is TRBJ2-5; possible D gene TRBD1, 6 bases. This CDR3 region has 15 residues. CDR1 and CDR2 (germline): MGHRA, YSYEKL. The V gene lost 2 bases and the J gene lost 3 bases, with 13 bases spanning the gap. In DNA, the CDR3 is TGCGCCAGCAGCCAACCAGAAAGACAGGAAGAGACCCAGTACTTC. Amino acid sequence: CASSQPERQEETQYF.

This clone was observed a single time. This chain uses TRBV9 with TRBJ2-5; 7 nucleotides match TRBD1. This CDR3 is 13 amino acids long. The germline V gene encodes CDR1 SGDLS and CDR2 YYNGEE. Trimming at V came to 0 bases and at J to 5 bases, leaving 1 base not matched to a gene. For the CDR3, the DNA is TGTGCCAGCAGCGTAGGACAGGGCGAGACCCAGTACTTC. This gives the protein CASSVGQGETQYF.

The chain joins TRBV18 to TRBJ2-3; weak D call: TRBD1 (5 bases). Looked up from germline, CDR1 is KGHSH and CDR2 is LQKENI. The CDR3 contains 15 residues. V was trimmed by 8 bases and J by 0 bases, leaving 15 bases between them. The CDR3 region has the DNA TGTGCCAGCAGCAACAGGCCCGACAGCACAGATACGCAGTATTTT. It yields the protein CASSNRPDSTDTQYF.

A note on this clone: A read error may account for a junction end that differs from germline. This CDR3 reads CASSRGLGKNTGELFF. CDR3 sequence (DNA): TGTGCTAGCAGCAGGGGACTAGGCAAGAACACCGGGGAGCTGTTTTTT. The V gene is TRBV7-7, the J gene TRBJ2-2; 8 bases map to TRBD2. The CDR3 sequence is 16 residues long. Germline CDR1 SSHAT, CDR2 FNYEAQ (reference sequence). Full variable domain (outside the CDR3, taken from reference TRBV7-7 and TRBJ2-2): GAGVSQSPRYKVTKRGQDVTLRCDPISSHATLYWYQQALGQGPEFLTYFNYEAQPDKSGLPSDRFSAERPEGSISTLTIQRTEQRDSAMYRCASSRGLGKNTGELFFGEGSRLTVL.

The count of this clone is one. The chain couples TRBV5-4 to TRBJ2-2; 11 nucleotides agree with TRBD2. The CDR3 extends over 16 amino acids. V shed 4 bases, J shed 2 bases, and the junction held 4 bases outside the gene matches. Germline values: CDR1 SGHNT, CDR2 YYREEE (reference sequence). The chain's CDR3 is CASSKGTSGNTGELFF. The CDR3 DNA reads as TGTGCCAGCAGCAAAGGGACTAGCGGAAACACCGGGGAGCTGTTTTTT.

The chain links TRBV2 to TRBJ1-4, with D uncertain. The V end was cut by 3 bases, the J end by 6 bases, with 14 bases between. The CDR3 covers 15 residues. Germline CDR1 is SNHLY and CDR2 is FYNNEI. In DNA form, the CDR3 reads TGTGCCAGCAGTGAGCGGTTGCGGGCATATGAAAAACTGTTTTTT. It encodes CASSERLRAYEKLFF.